The 28 T cell receptor beta chains presented below share a single source sample, sequenced in a study of blood T cell repertoires in COVID-19. Profiled with immunoSEQ multiplex PCR; TCRdb holds only in-frame clones, not every one. The sample has approximately 250,000 clones, around 80% seen once. Sequences were obtained from peripheral blood. These receptors originate from a man in his sixties with acute or convalescent COVID-19.

The chain is built from TRBV7-3 and TRBJ2-1, with 14 nucleotides matching TRBD2. The J segment lost 7 bases and the V segment lost 4 bases, leaving 9 bases of the junction unmatched. The CDR3 totals 17 residues. Germline V gene data show CDR1 as SGHTA and CDR2 as FQGTGA. The CDR3 loop reads CASSSSTGTSGRNEQFF. In DNA, the CDR3 is TGTGCCAGCAGCTCAAGTACCGGGACTAGCGGGAGAAATGAGCAGTTCTTC.

V is TRBV5-6 and J is TRBJ1-2, with D possibly being TRBD1 (6 bases). From germline, CDR1 is SGHDT and CDR2 YYEEEE. This CDR3 spans 13 amino acids. Trimming cost V 0 bases and J 6 bases, with 9 bases left between them. For the CDR3, the DNA is TGTGCCAGCAGCTTGGCCCCAGGGGATGGCTACACCTTC. It translates to CASSLAPGDGYTF. Variable domain in full (rest from reference TRBV5-6 and TRBJ1-2): DAGVTQSPTHLIKTRGQQVTLRCSPKSGHDTVSWYQQALGQGPQFIFQYYEEEERQRGNFPDRFSGHQFPNYSSELNVNALLLGDSALYLCASSLAPGDGYTFGSGTRLTVV.

The chain joins TRBV6-5 to TRBJ2-7; D may be TRBD1 (5 bases). The CDR3 sequence is 15 residues long. Trimming removed 5 bases from V and 3 bases from J, with 17 bases in between. Per the germline V gene, CDR1 is MNHEY and CDR2 is SVGAGI. The CDR3 DNA reads as TGTGCCAGCAGTCCGGGCGACAGTCTTATCTACGAGCAGTACTTC. This codes for CASSPGDSLIYEQYF.

With regard to this clone: One junction end does not reproduce the germline sequence, and a read error may be involved. V usage is TRBV7-7 and J usage is TRBJ2-2; 9 bases are a match to TRBD1. This CDR3 is 15 amino acids long. Germline values: CDR1 SSHAT, CDR2 FNYEAQ (reference sequence). The CDR3 DNA reads as TGTGCTAGCAGCCAGGGACAGGGGAACACCGGGGAGCTGTTTTTT. Protein: CASSQGQGNTGELFF.

V gene TRBV6-5 combines with J gene TRBJ1-1; the D gene is possibly TRBD1 (6 bases). This CDR3 is built from 14 residues. CDR1 MNHEY and CDR2 SVGAGI come from the germline V gene. V was clipped by 8 bases and J by 0 bases, with 13 bases between them. DNA of the CDR3: TGTGCCAGCCTGACAGGCCTCATGAACACTGAAGCTTTCTTT. This gives the protein CASLTGLMNTEAFF.

The chain has TRBV19 and TRBJ2-2; 11 nucleotides align to TRBD2. In germline, CDR1 is LNHDA, CDR2 SQIVND (reference sequence). Losses at the gene ends were 6 bases for V and 5 bases for J; bases not matched to a gene: 5. This CDR3 spans 15 amino acids. CDR3 protein: CASRVAGGGTGELFF. In nucleotides, the CDR3 is TGTGCCAGTAGGGTAGCGGGAGGGGGTACCGGGGAGCTGTTTTTT.

In its sample, this clone was seen once. V gene TRBV30 combines with J gene TRBJ1-5; 9 bases are a match to TRBD1. Germline CDR1 reads GTSNPN; CDR2 reads SVGIG (reference sequence). The CDR3 sequence is 15 residues long. V lost 3 bases, J lost 6 bases, and 9 bases stayed unmatched. CDR3 region: CAWSTGQGRSQPQHF. CDR3 nucleotide sequence: TGTGCCTGGAGCACGGGACAGGGAAGAAGTCAGCCCCAGCATTTT. The full variable domain, in which reference TRBV30 and TRBJ1-5 provide the parts outside the CDR3, is SQTIHQWPATLVQPVGSPLSLECTVEGTSNPNLYWYRQAAGRGLQLLFYSVGIGQISSEVPQNLSASRPQDRQFILSSKKLLLSDSGFYLCAWSTGQGRSQPQHFGDGTRLSIL.

The rearrangement links TRBV30 to TRBJ2-4; the D gene is possibly TRBD2 (6 bases). This CDR3 spans 14 amino acids. Germline V CDR1 and CDR2: GTSNPN, SVGIG (reference sequence). V was clipped by 5 bases and J by 1 base, with 12 bases between them. Here the CDR3 reads CAWGNAGAKNIQYF. The DNA of the CDR3 is TGTGCCTGGGGGAACGCGGGGGCCAAAAACATTCAGTACTTC.

This chain links TRBV18 with TRBJ1-4; 10 bases align to TRBD1. The V gene's germline CDR1 is KGHSH and CDR2 LQKENI. J gave up 7 bases and V 3 bases, and 5 bases lay outside the gene matches. The CDR3 has 15 residues. The CDR3 region has the DNA TGTGCCAGCTCACCCGGACGGGACAGGGGTGAAAAACTGTTTTTT. Translated: CASSPGRDRGEKLFF.

This chain uses TRBV9 with TRBJ2-5; 10 bases agree with TRBD2. The CDR3 loop spans 16 amino acids. J gave up 4 bases and V 0 bases, and 6 bases lay outside the gene matches. Germline V gene sequence: CDR1 SGDLS, CDR2 YYNGEE. CDR3 residues: CASSVGPSGSRETQYF. The CDR3 DNA sequence: TGTGCCAGCAGCGTAGGCCCTAGCGGGAGTCGAGAGACCCAGTACTTC.

DNA for the CDR3: TGCGCCAGCAGCCAAGATTCTGGGGCGAGCTCTGGAAACACCATATATTTT. As protein: CASSQDSGASSGNTIYF. The rearrangement uses TRBV4-1 and TRBJ1-3; D is perhaps TRBD1 (5 bases). The CDR3 has 17 residues. With 0 bases removed from V and 0 bases from J, the gap between germline ends came to 12 bases. Germline V CDR1 and CDR2: MGHRA, YSYEKL.

This clone appeared a single time. This rearrangement joins TRBV11-1 to TRBJ2-7, with TRBD2 matching over 9 bases. The CDR3 is 16 residues long. The V gene's germline CDR1 is SGHAT and CDR2 FQDESV (reference sequence). V dropped 1 base and J dropped 5; count of bases not matched to a gene: 9. CDR3 coding DNA: TGTGCCAGCAGCTTAGAGGGCCTAGCGGGACCCCACGAGCAGTACTTC. It is translated as CASSLEGLAGPHEQYF.

This clone was seen once. V and J are TRBV19 and TRBJ2-2, with D perhaps matching TRBD2 (6 bases). The germline CDR1 and CDR2 sequences are LNHDA and SQIVND (reference sequence). Trimming left V 3 bases short and J 0 bases short, with 11 bases between. The CDR3 consists of 16 residues. The CDR3 DNA sequence: TGTGCCAGTAGTATGGGGGGTGGAACGAACACCGGGGAGCTGTTTTTT. It encodes CASSMGGGTNTGELFF.

The chain combines TRBV30 with TRBJ1-5, with D hard to call. Germline assignment: CDR1 GTSNPN and CDR2 SVGIG (reference sequence). The CDR3 contains 15 residues. Deletions cut 2 bases from V and 0 bases from J, with 11 bases between. The CDR3 protein is CAWSPREFSNQPQHF. In DNA form, the CDR3 reads TGTGCCTGGAGTCCTCGGGAGTTTAGCAATCAGCCCCAGCATTTT.

The rearrangement links TRBV5-1 to TRBJ2-5, with a weak D call TRBD1 (6 bases). The CDR3 length is 15 residues. V was cut by 4 bases and J by 2 bases, with 15 bases left in between. The germline V gene encodes CDR1 SGHRS and CDR2 YFSETQ. CDR3 residues: CASSPGTNHQETQYF. The CDR3 region has the DNA TGCGCCAGCAGCCCAGGGACAAACCATCAAGAGACCCAGTACTTC.

The chain joins TRBV25-1 to TRBJ2-1; D gene ambiguous. The CDR3 sequence is 12 residues long. Germline CDR1 MGHDK, CDR2 SYGVNS. The V end was cut by 11 bases, the J end by 7 bases, with 15 bases between. CDR3 in DNA: TGTGCCTGTGGCCCCCCAACGAATGAGCAGTTCTTC. Encoded protein: CACGPPTNEQFF.

The CDR3 DNA reads as TGTGCCAGCAGTGTGACAGGGAGGAGCAATCAGCCCCAGCATTTT. Amino acid sequence: CASSVTGRSNQPQHF. The chain couples TRBV2 to TRBJ1-5, with 7 bases that match TRBD1. V lost 4 bases, J lost 1 base, and 4 bases stayed unmatched. Germline CDR1 reads SNHLY; CDR2 reads FYNNEI. This CDR3 contains 15 residues. Full variable domain (remainder filled in from reference TRBV2 and TRBJ1-5): EPEVTQTPSHQVTQMGQEVILRCVPISNHLYFYWYRQILGQKVEFLVSFYNNEISEKSEIFDDQFSVERPDGSNFTLKIRSTKLEDSAMYFCASSVTGRSNQPQHFGDGTRLSIL.

The chain carries TRBV7-9 and TRBJ1-6; D unclear. V lost 5 bases and J lost 7, with 12 bases in between. This CDR3 spans 14 amino acids. Germline V gives CDR1 SEHNR, CDR2 FQNEAQ (reference sequence). CDR3 in DNA: TGTGCCAGCAGCCCGGCCCCGGGAAATTCACCCCTCCACTTT. As protein: CASSPAPGNSPLHF.

The rearrangement links TRBV7-9 to TRBJ2-2, with TRBD1 identical over 10 bases. V lost 2 bases to trimming and J lost 7 bases; unmatched junction nucleotides: 4. The CDR3 loop spans 15 amino acids. CDR1 is SEHNR and CDR2 is FQNEAQ in the germline V gene (reference sequence). The CDR3 DNA follows: TGTGCCAGCAGCTTACAGGACAGGGGGAACGGGGAGCTGTTTTTT. It translates to CASSLQDRGNGELFF.

This chain connects TRBV5-8 to TRBJ2-2; possible D gene TRBD1, 7 bases. V was trimmed by 5 bases and J by 2 bases, leaving 16 bases between them. This CDR3 is built from 16 residues. Germline loops: CDR1 SGHTS, CDR2 YDEGEE. CDR3 loop: CASRIRQGGNTGELFF. As DNA, the CDR3 is TGTGCCAGCAGAATAAGACAGGGAGGTAACACCGGGGAGCTGTTTTTT.

This chain connects TRBV5-1 to TRBJ1-4; 10 bases fit TRBD1. Trimming cost V 0 bases and J 5 bases; bases outside gene matches: 7. Germline CDR1 SGHRS, CDR2 YFSETQ. This CDR3 spans 17 amino acids. The DNA for the CDR3 is TGCGCCAGCAGCTTGGAAGGGACAGGGGTCGGCAATGAAAAACTGTTTTTT. Amino acid sequence: CASSLEGTGVGNEKLFF.

The chain has TRBV3-1 (or the pseudogene TRBV3-2) and TRBJ2-4; no clear D gene. V lost 4 bases and J lost 3, with 10 bases in between. Germline V gene data show CDR1 as LGHDT and CDR2 as YNNKEL (reference sequence). The length of the CDR3 is 14 residues. DNA of the CDR3: TGTGCCAGCAGCCTCCCTGGCCGCAAAAACATTCAGTACTTC. Protein product: CASSLPGRKNIQYF.

This clone showed up just a few times. The V and J genes are TRBV10-3 and TRBJ2-5, with 10 positions matching TRBD2. V shed 9 bases and J 3 bases; nucleotides not matched to a gene: 7. This CDR3 is 14 amino acids long. Germline V gene lookup returns CDR1 ENHRY and CDR2 SYGVKD. The CDR3 region has the DNA TGTGCCATGGCTAGCGGGAGATGGGAAGAGACCCAGTACTTC. Its protein is CAMASGRWEETQYF.

The chain couples TRBV9 to TRBJ1-2; no reliable D call. Per germline, CDR1 SGDLS and CDR2 YYNGEE. The CDR3 loop spans 15 amino acids. V shed 0 bases and J shed 0 bases, with 9 bases lying between them. DNA of the CDR3: TGTGCCAGCAGCGTAGTTGCGGCCGCTAACTATGGCTACACCTTC. This sequence encodes CASSVVAAANYGYTF.

The chain employs TRBV11-2 and TRBJ1-3; D is uncertain. V gave up 7 bases and J gave up 0 bases, with 16 bases separating them. The CDR3 has 16 amino acids. Germline CDR1 is SGHAT and CDR2 is FQNNGV. The DNA of the CDR3 is TGTGCCAGCACTACTAGCGGCGCCAGCTCTGGAAACACCATATATTTT. Protein sequence: CASTTSGASSGNTIYF.

V gene TRBV14 combines with J gene TRBJ1-4; 7 bases match TRBD1. Germline CDR1 SGHDN, CDR2 FVKESK. V shed 0 bases, J shed 1 base, and the junction held 11 bases outside the gene matches. The CDR3 loop spans 19 amino acids. The CDR3 loop reads CASSQDFARGFGTNEKLFF. In nucleotides, the CDR3 is TGTGCCAGCAGCCAAGATTTTGCCAGGGGGTTTGGAACTAATGAAAAACTGTTTTTT.

This sequence joins TRBV30 and TRBJ1-3; D gene ambiguous. With 3 bases removed from V and 5 bases from J, the gap between germline ends came to 23 bases. The CDR3 has 17 amino acids. Germline V gene sequence: CDR1 GTSNPN, CDR2 SVGIG (reference sequence). CDR3 nucleotides: TGTGCCTGGAGGCAAGCGGTAGGGTTTCGCCTGCGAAACACCATATATTTT. Translating gives CAWRQAVGFRLRNTIYF.

The chain couples TRBV4-1 to TRBJ1-2, with 7 bases matching TRBD1. V trimming: 1 base; J trimming: 0 bases; junction bases outside the gene matches: 5. CDR3 size: 16 residues. Germline CDR1 reads MGHRA; CDR2 reads YSYEKL. The CDR3 nucleotides read TGCGCCAGCAGCCAAGGAGCCGGGACAGCTAACTATGGCTACACCTTC. It specifies CASSQGAGTANYGYTF.